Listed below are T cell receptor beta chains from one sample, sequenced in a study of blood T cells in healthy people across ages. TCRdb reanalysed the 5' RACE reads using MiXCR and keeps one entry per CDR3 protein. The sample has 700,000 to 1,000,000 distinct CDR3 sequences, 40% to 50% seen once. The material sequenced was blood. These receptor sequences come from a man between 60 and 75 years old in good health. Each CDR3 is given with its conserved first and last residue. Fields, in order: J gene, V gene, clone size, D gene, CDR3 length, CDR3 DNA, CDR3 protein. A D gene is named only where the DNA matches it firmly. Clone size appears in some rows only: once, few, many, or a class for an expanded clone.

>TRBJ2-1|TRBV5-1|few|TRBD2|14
TGCGCCAGCAGCGAGCAGCGGGGGGCTAATGAGCAGTTCTTC
CASSEQRGANEQFF
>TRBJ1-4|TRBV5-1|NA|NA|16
TGCGCCAGCAGCTTAGGCTCAGACTGGAACAATGAAAAACTGTTTTTT
CASSLGSDWNNEKLFF
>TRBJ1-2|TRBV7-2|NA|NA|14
TGTGCCAGCAGCCCCCGACGAGGGGGCTATGGCTACACCTTC
CASSPRRGGYGYTF
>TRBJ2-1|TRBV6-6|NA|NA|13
TGTGCCAGCAGTTACTCGAAGTACAATGAGCAGTTCTTC
CASSYSKYNEQFF
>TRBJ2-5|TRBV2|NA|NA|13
TGTGCCAGCACCCCAGGGCAGAAAGAGACCCAGTACTTC
CASTPGQKETQYF
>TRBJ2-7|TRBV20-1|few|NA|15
TGCAGTGCCATAAACCGGGACCTGGGGACCTACGAGCAGTACTTC
CSAINRDLGTYEQYF
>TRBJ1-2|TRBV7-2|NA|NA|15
TGTGCCAGCAGCTCCCCCGGGGCCCGAGTGTGGGGCTACACCTTC
CASSSPGARVWGYTF
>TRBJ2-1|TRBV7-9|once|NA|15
TGTGCCAGCAGCTTACGGACCGACGGCTCCTACGAGCAGTTCTTC
CASSLRTDGSYEQFF
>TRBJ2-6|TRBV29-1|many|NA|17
TGCAGCGTTGAAACCTGGGATGGGTCCTCTGGGGCCAACGTCCTGACTTTC
CSVETWDGSSGANVLTF
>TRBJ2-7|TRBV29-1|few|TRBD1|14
TGCAGCGCTGGGCCCCCGACAGGGGGGCACGAGCAGTACTTC
CSAGPPTGGHEQYF
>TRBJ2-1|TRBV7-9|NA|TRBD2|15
TGTGCCAGCACCATGGTAGCGGGGGGGCTGAATGAGCAGTTCTTC
CASTMVAGGLNEQFF
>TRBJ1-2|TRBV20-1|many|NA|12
TGCAGTGCTAGAGCCCCCCGAGATGGCTACACCTTC
CSARAPRDGYTF
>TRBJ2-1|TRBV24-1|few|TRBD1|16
TGTGCCACCAGTGATCCGACAGGGGGGGACTACAATGAGCAGTTCTTC
CATSDPTGGDYNEQFF
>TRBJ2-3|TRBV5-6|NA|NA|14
TGTGCCAGCAGCCAAGGACGGGGGTGGGATACGCAGTATTTT
CASSQGRGWDTQYF
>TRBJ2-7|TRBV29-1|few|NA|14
TGCAGCGTTGTAGGTTTTGGGCAAGGACGAGAGCAGTACTTC
CSVVGFGQGREQYF
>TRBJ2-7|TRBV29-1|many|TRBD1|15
TGCAGCGTAATGTCCAGACAGGGGGGTTCCTACGAGCAGTACTTC
CSVMSRQGGSYEQYF
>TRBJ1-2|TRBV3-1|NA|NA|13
TGTGCCAGCAGCCCAGACAGCTACTATGGCTACACCTTC
CASSPDSYYGYTF
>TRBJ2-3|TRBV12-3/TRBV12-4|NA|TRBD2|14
TGTGCCAGCAGACTAGCGGGGGCGGCAGATACGCAGTATTTT
CASRLAGAADTQYF
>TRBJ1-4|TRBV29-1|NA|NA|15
TGCAGCGTAACAGGGAAGGGAGCAACTAATGAAAAACTGTTTTTT
CSVTGKGATNEKLFF
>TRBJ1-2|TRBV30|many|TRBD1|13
TGTGCCTGGAGTAGGACAGGGGACTATGGCTACACCTTC
CAWSRTGDYGYTF
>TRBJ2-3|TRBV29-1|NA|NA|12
TGCAGCGTTGATGCCCTCCGCAGTGGGCAGTATTTT
CSVDALRSGQYF
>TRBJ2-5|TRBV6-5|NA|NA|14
TGTGCCAGCAGTTATCTCGGGACGAAAGAGACCCAGTACTTC
CASSYLGTKETQYF
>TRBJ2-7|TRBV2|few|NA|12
TGTGCCAGCAGTTCCGGGTCCGACGAGCAGTACTTC
CASSSGSDEQYF
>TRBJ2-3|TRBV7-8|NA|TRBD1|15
TGTGCCAGCACCGACAGACAGGGGTCGGGAGATACGCAGTATTTT
CASTDRQGSGDTQYF
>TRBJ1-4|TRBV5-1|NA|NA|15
TGCGCCAGCAACCTGGGGTCCTCAACTAATGAAAAACTGTTTTTT
CASNLGSSTNEKLFF
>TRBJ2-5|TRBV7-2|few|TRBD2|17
TGTGCCAGCAGCTTAGGGACTAGCGGGGGGGCTGGGGTAACCCAGTACTTC
CASSLGTSGGAGVTQYF
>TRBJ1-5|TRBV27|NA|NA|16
TGTGCCAGCAGACGAGGGTCCGGAAGGAGCAATCAGCCCCAGCATTTT
CASRRGSGRSNQPQHF
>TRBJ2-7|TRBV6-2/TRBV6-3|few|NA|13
TGTGCCAGCAGTTACTCCCAGGGTCACGAGCAGTACTTC
CASSYSQGHEQYF
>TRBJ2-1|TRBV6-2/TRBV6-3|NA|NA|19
TGTGCCAGCAGTTACTCGCTGCAATGGGGGAAGACCTCCTACAATGAGCAGTTCTTC
CASSYSLQWGKTSYNEQFF
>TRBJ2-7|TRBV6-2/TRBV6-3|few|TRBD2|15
TGTGCCAGCAGCCGTAATAGCGGGGGTTCCTACGAGCAGTACTTC
CASSRNSGGSYEQYF
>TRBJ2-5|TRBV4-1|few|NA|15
TGCGCCAGCAGCCAATCACTGGGAGACCAAGAGACCCAGTACTTC
CASSQSLGDQETQYF
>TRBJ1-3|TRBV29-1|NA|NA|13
TGCAGCGCCCAAGGGTTCTCTGGAAACACCATATATTTT
CSAQGFSGNTIYF
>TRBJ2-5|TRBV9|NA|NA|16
TGTGCCAGCAGCGTAGATCCGAGCGGAGGGGCGGAGACCCAGTACTTC
CASSVDPSGGAETQYF
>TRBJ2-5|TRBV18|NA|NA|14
TGTGCCAGCTCACCGGGCGACAGTGGAGAGACCCAGTACTTC
CASSPGDSGETQYF
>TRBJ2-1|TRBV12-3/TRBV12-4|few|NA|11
TGTGCCAGCAGTCAGGGGATTGAGCAGTTCTTC
CASSQGIEQFF
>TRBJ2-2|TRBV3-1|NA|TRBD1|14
TGTGCCAGTACAACAGGGGGGAACACCGGGGAGCTGTTTTTT
CASTTGGNTGELFF
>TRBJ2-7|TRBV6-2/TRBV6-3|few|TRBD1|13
TGTGCCAGCAGCTGGGACAGGGGTTCCGAGCAGTACTTC
CASSWDRGSEQYF
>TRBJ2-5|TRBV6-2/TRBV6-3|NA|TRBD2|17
TGTGCCAGCAGTCATACTCCCTACGTTAGCGGGGGAGAGACCCAGTACTTC
CASSHTPYVSGGETQYF
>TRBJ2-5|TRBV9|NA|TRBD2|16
TGTGCCAGCAGCCCCCGGGGGGGGGTAGCCTACAATGAGCAGTACTTC
CASSPRGGVAYNEQYF
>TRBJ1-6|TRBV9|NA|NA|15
TGTGCCAGCAGCCTCCAGGGACGGGGAAGTTCACCCCTCCACTTT
CASSLQGRGSSPLHF
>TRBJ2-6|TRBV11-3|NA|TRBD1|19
TGTGCCAGCAGCTTTAATCTGGGACAGGGATTTTCTGGGGCCAACGTCCTGACTTTC
CASSFNLGQGFSGANVLTF
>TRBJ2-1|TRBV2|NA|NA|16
TGTGCCAGCAGTGAGGGACCATTTAGCTCCTACAATGAGCAGTTCTTC
CASSEGPFSSYNEQFF
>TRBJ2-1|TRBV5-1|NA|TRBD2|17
TGCGCCAGCAGCTATGATACACGGCGGGGGGGCCAAGATGAGCAGTTCTTC
CASSYDTRRGGQDEQFF
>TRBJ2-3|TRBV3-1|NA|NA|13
TGTGCCAGCAGCCAAGATGGGTCAGATACGCAGTATTTT
CASSQDGSDTQYF
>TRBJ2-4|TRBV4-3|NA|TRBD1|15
TGCGCCAGCAGCCAAGGGGGGACAGGGCAAAACATTCAGTACTTC
CASSQGGTGQNIQYF
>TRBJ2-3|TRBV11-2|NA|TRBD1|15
TGTGCCAGCAGCCGACAGGGGGTCCGTCTAGATACGCAGTATTTT
CASSRQGVRLDTQYF
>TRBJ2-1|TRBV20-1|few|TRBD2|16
TGCAGTGCTAGAGGACCCCGACTAGCGGACTACAATGAGCAGTTCTTC
CSARGPRLADYNEQFF
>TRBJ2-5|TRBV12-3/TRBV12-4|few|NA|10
TGTGCCAGCGGAATAGAGACCCAGTACTTC
CASGIETQYF
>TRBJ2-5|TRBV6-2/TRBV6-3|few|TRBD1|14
TGTGCCAGCAGATCACAGGGGTATGGCGGGACCCAGTACTTC
CASRSQGYGGTQYF